Listed below are T cell receptor beta chains from one sample, sequenced in a study of a mutant IDH1 vaccine in newly diagnosed glioma. Clones were read by immunoSEQ multiplex PCR, and TCRdb kept only the in-frame ones, dropping some. The data show some 38,000 clones, 75% to 85% seen once. What these receptors recognize is not known. The sequenced sample was PBMCs, obtained from a glioma patient whose treatment included an IDH1 peptide vaccine. The receptors stem from a middle-aged man with glioma. Both conserved end residues are part of each CDR3. D genes are given only for firm matches. Clone size is not always given. Where it is, it says once, few, many or a class for expanded clones.

clone size | J gene | D gene | V gene | CDR3 DNA | CDR3 protein
. | TRBJ2-1 | TRBD2 | TRBV4-3 | TGCGCCAGCAGCCAAGGGGAGGGGTATGAGCAGTTCTTC | CASSQGEGYEQFF
. | TRBJ2-1 | TRBD1 | TRBV7-2 | TGTGCCAGCAGCTTAGAGGGACAGAGCGTCAATGAGCAGTTCTTC | CASSLEGQSVNEQFF
. | TRBJ1-2 | . | TRBV28 | TGTGCCAGCAGTTTACAAACCCAGGGGTCCCTAAACTATGGCTACACCTTC | CASSLQTQGSLNYGYTF
once | TRBJ2-1 | TRBD2 | TRBV23-1 | TGCGCCAGCAGTCCTGAGCGGGAACCCTACAATGAGCAGTTCTTC | CASSPEREPYNEQFF
. | TRBJ2-6 | . | TRBV2 | TGTGCCAGCAGGGCATCCAACGTCCTGACTTTC | CASRASNVLTF
. | TRBJ2-7 | . | TRBV7-2 | TGTGCCAGCAGCTTGGCGGGCGAGCAGTACTTC | CASSLAGEQYF
. | TRBJ1-1 | . | TRBV5-4 | TGTGCCAGCAGCTTGCATGCGGGATTGAGCACTGAAGCTTTCTTT | CASSLHAGLSTEAFF
. | TRBJ2-1 | TRBD2 | TRBV9 | TGTGCCAGCAGCGATTTAGCGGGAGATAATGAGCAGTTCTTC | CASSDLAGDNEQFF
. | TRBJ1-4 | . | TRBV30 | TGTGCCTGGACAAGGAATGAAAAACTGTTTTTT | CAWTRNEKLFF
. | TRBJ2-5 | . | TRBV6-6 | TGTGCCAGCAGTTACTCTTCAGAACAAGAGACCCAGTACTTC | CASSYSSEQETQYF
. | TRBJ1-2 | . | TRBV14 | TGTGCCAGCAGCCAAGCTACAGGGATATTGAGCTACACCTTC | CASSQATGILSYTF
. | TRBJ1-5 | TRBD1 | TRBV5-6 | TGTGCCAGCAGCTGGGGACAGAATCAGCCCCAGCATTTT | CASSWGQNQPQHF
once | TRBJ2-4 | TRBD1 | TRBV5-6 | TGTGCCAGCAGCTTGGTTGGGGACAGGGGTTCCAAAAACATTCAGTACTTC | CASSLVGDRGSKNIQYF
. | TRBJ2-3 | TRBD2 | TRBV5-1 | TGCGCCAGCAGCTCCGGGACTAGGGGGGATACGCAGTATTTT | CASSSGTRGDTQYF
. | TRBJ1-6 | . | TRBV7-9 | TGTGCCAGCAGCTTAGGAGGGTCACCCCTCCACTTT | CASSLGGSPLHF
once | TRBJ2-3 | . | TRBV5-1 | TGCGCCAGCAGCTTGAGAGGGGTTCAAGGGGATACGCAGTATTTT | CASSLRGVQGDTQYF
. | TRBJ2-3 | . | TRBV19 | TGTGCCAGCCGCCAGTCGGGTAGTGGGACCACAGATACGCAGTATTTT | CASRQSGSGTTDTQYF
. | TRBJ1-2 | . | TRBV27 | TGTGCCAGCAGTTTTAGGGGGATTGGAGGCTACACCTTC | CASSFRGIGGYTF
once | TRBJ2-2 | TRBD2 | TRBV28 | TGTGCCAGCAGCAGACTAGCGGTTAACACCGGGGAGCTGTTTTTT | CASSRLAVNTGELFF
few | TRBJ1-4 | . | TRBV6-1 | TGTGCCAGCAGTGAAGATAGAGGATATAATGAAAAACTGTTTTTT | CASSEDRGYNEKLFF
. | TRBJ1-6 | . | TRBV10-1 | TGCGCCAGCCAGGGCCCAGGGAATTCACCCCTCCACTTT | CASQGPGNSPLHF
. | TRBJ2-7 | . | TRBV5-1 | TGCGCCAGCAGCCCAGGACAGAGGACCTACGAGCAGTACTTC | CASSPGQRTYEQYF
. | TRBJ1-2 | . | TRBV7-2 | TGTGCCAGCAGGCGGGGCGGTAGCGGGGGGAACTATGGCTACACCTTC | CASRRGGSGGNYGYTF
. | TRBJ2-2 | . | TRBV30 | TGTGCCTGGAGTGTACGGCGCAGAGACACCGGGGAGCTGTTTTTT | CAWSVRRRDTGELFF
. | TRBJ2-7 | . | TRBV4-3 | TGCGCCAGCAGCCAGAGCCTACCCTACGAGCAGTACTTC | CASSQSLPYEQYF
. | TRBJ1-2 | . | TRBV9 | TGTGCCAGCAGCGCCGGGGCCTACACCTTC | CASSAGAYTF
. | TRBJ1-2 | . | TRBV6-5 | TGTGCCAGCAGTTCCTTAGGGCGGGACAACTATGGCTACACCTTC | CASSSLGRDNYGYTF
. | TRBJ2-3 | TRBD2 | TRBV7-2 | TGTGCCAGCAGCTTCCTTAGACTAGCGGGACCCACAGATACGCAGTATTTT | CASSFLRLAGPTDTQYF
. | TRBJ2-7 | . | TRBV25-1 | TGTGCCAGCAGTTCTTCTGGCTGGAGCTCCTACGAGCAGTACTTC | CASSSSGWSSYEQYF
. | TRBJ2-3 | . | TRBV7-7 | TGTGCTAGCAGCTTATCCGGGGGCACAGATACGCAGTATTTT | CASSLSGGTDTQYF
. | TRBJ2-5 | TRBD1 | TRBV9 | TGTGCCAGCAGCATCGGACAGGGGTGGATCGGAGAGACCCAGTACTTC | CASSIGQGWIGETQYF